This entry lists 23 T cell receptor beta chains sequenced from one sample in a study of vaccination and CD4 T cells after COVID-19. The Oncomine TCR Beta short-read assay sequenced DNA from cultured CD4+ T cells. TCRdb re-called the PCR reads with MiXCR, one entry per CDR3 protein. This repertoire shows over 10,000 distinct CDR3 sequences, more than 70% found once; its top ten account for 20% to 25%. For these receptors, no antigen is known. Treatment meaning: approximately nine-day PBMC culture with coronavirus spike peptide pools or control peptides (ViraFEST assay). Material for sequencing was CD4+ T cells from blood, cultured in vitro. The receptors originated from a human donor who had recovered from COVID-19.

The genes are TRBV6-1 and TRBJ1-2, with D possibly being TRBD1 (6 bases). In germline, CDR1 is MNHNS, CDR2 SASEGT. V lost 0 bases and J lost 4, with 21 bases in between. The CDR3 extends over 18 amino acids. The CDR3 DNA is TGTGCCAGCAGTGAAGCTTTTGCAACGGGGGCGGGTTCCTATGGCTACACCTTC. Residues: CASSEAFATGAGSYGYTF.

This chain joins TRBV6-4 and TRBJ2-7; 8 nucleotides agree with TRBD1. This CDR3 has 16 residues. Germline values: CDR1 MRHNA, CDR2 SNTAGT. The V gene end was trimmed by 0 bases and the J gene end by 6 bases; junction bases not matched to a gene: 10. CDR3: CASSDSSGTGSFEQYF. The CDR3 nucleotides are TGTGCCAGCAGTGACTCATCAGGGACAGGTTCGTTCGAGCAGTACTTC.

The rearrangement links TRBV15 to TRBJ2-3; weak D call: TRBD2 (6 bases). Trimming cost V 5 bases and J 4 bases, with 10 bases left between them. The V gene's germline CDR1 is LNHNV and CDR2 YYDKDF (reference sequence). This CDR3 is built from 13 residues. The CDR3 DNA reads TGTGCCACCAGCTCGGTAGCGGCAGATACGCAGTATTTT. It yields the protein CATSSVAADTQYF.

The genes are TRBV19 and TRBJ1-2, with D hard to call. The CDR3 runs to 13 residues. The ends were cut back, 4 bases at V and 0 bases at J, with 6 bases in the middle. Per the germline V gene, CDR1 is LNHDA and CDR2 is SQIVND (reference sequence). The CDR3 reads CASSRHSNYGYTF. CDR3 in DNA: TGTGCCAGTAGTAGACACTCTAACTATGGCTACACCTTC. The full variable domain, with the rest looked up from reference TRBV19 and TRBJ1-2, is DGGITQSPKYLFRKEGQNVTLSCEQNLNHDAMYWYRQDPGQGLRLIYYSQIVNDFQKGDIAEGYSVSREKKESFPLTVTSAQKNPTAFYLCASSRHSNYGYTFGSGTRLTVV.

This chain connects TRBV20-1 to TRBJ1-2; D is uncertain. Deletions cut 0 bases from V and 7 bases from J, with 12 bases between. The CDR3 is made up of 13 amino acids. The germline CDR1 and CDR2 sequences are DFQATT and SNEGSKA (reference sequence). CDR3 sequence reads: CSARDFVQSGYTF. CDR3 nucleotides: TGCAGTGCTAGAGATTTTGTCCAGTCTGGCTACACCTTC.

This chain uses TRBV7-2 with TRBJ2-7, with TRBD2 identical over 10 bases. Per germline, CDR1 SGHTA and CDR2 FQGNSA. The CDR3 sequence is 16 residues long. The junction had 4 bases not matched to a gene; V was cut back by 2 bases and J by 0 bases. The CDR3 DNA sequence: TGTGCCAGCAGCTTACGGGGACTAGCGCTCTCCTACGAGCAGTACTTC. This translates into CASSLRGLALSYEQYF.

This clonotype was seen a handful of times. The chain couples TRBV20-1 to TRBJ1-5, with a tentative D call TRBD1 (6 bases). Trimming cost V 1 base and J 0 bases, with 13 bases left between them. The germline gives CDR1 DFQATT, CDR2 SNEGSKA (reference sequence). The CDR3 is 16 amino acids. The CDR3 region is CSARAWGANSNQPQHF. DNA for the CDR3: TGCAGTGCTAGAGCGTGGGGGGCGAATAGCAATCAGCCCCAGCATTTT.

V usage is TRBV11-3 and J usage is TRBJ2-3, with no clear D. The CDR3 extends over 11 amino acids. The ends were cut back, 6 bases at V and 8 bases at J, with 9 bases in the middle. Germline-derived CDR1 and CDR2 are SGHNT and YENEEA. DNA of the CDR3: TGTGCCAGCAGAAACACTGGTACGCAGTATTTT. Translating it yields CASRNTGTQYF.

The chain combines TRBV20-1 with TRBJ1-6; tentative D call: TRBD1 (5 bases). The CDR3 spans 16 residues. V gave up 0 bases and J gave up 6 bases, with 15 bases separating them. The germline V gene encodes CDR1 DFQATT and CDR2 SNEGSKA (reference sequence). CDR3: CSARDRVRQTNSPLHF. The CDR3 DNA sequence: TGCAGTGCTAGAGATCGGGTCCGACAGACTAATTCACCCCTCCACTTT.

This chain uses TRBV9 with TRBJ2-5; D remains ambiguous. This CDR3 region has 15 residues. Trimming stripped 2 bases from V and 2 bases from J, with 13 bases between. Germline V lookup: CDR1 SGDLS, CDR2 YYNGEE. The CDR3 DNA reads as TGTGCCAGCAGCGTCCAACCGGGCCCACAAGAGACCCAGTACTTC. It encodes CASSVQPGPQETQYF. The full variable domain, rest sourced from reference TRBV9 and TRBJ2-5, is DSGVTQTPKHLITATGQRVTLRCSPRSGDLSVYWYQQSLDQGLQFLIQYYNGEERAKGNILERFSAQQFPDLHSELNLSSLELGDSALYFCASSVQPGPQETQYFGPGTRLLVL.

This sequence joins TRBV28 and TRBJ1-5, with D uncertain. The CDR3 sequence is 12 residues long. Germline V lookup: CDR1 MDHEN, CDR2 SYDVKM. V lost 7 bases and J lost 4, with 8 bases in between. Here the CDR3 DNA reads TGTGCCAGCAACGCGTTTAATCAGCCCCAGCATTTT. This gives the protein CASNAFNQPQHF.

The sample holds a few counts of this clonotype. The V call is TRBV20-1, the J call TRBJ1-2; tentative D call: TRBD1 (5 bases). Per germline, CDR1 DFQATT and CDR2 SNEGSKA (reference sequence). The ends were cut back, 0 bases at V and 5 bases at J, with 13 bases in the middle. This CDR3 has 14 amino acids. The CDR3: CSARDWQGGYGYTF. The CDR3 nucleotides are TGCAGTGCTAGAGATTGGCAGGGTGGATATGGCTACACCTTC.

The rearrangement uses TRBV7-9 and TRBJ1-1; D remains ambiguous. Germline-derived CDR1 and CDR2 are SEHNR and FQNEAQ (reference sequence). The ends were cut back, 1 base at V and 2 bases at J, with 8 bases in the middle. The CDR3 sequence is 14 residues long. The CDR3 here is CASSLGPENTEAFF. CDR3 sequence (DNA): TGTGCCAGCAGCTTAGGTCCCGAAAACACTGAAGCTTTCTTT.

The CDR3 sequence: CASSYTRPWGSNQPQHF. In DNA form, the CDR3 reads TGTGCCAGCAGTTACACCCGACCTTGGGGTAGCAATCAGCCCCAGCATTTT. The chain couples TRBV6-5 to TRBJ1-5; no definite D call. The CDR3 extends over 17 amino acids. Germline CDR1 MNHEY, CDR2 SVGAGI. Trimming left V 2 bases short and J 0 bases short, with 14 bases between.

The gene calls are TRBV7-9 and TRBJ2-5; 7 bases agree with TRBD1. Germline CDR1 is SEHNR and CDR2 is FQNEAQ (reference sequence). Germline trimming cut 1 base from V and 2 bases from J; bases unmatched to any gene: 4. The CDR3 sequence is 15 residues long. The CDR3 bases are TGTGCCAGCAGCTTAGGACAGGGAGATCAAGAGACCCAGTACTTC. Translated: CASSLGQGDQETQYF.

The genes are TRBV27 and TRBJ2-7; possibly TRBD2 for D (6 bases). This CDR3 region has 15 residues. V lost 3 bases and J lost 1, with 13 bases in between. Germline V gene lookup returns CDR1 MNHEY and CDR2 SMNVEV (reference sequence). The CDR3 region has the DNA TGTGCCAGCAGTTTTAAAAGCGGGTTTTCCTACGAGCAGTACTTC. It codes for CASSFKSGFSYEQYF.

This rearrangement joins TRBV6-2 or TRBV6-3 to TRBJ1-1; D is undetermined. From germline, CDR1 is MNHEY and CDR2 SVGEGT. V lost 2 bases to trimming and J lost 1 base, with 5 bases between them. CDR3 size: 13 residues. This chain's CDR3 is CASSYAWNTEAFF. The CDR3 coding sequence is TGTGCCAGCAGTTACGCTTGGAACACTGAAGCTTTCTTT.

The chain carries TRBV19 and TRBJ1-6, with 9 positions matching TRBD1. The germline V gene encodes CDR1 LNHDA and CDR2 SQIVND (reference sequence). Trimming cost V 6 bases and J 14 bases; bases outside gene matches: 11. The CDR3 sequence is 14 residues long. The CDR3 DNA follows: TGTGCCAGTAGCCTAGGGGACAGGGATCGGGCCCTCCACTTT. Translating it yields CASSLGDRDRALHF.

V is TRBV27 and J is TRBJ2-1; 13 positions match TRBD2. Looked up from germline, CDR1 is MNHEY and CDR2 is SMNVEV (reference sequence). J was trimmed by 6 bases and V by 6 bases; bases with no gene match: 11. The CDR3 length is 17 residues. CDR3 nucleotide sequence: TGTGCCAGCAGCCGGAGGGCTACTAGCGGGAGGGCCAATGAGCAGTTCTTC. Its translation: CASSRRATSGRANEQFF.

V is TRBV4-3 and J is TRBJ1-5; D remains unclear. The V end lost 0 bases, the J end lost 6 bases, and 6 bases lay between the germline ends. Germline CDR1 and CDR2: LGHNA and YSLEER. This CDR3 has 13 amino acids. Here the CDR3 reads CASSQDVSQPQHF. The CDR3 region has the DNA TGCGCCAGCAGCCAAGACGTTAGTCAGCCCCAGCATTTT.

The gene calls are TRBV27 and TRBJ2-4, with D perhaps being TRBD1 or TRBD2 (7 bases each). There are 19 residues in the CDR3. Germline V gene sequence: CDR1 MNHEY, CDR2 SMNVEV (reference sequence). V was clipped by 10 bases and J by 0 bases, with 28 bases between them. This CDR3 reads CATGRNRGHPQLAKNIQYF. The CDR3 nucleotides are TGTGCCACCGGGAGGAACAGGGGCCACCCCCAGCTAGCCAAAAACATTCAGTACTTC.

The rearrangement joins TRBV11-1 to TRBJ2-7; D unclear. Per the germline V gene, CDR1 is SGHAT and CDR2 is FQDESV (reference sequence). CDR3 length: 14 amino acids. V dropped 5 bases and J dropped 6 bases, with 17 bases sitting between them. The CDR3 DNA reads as TGTGCCAGCAGCGCCAGGCGGCAGTACACCGAGCAGTACTTC. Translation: CASSARRQYTEQYF.

CDR3 residues: CASSPQGAVIPHGYTF. In DNA, the CDR3 is TGTGCCAGCAGCCCGCAGGGCGCGGTCATTCCTCATGGCTACACCTTC. The chain has TRBV7-3 and TRBJ1-2, with D possibly matching TRBD1 (5 bases). The V and J ends lost 5 bases and 6 bases respectively, with 22 bases between them. The CDR3 consists of 16 residues. Germline V CDR1 and CDR2: SGHTA, FQGTGA.